This TCR beta chain was recorded in a study of cytotoxic CD8 clonotypes in ibrutinib-treated CLL. Assay: immunoSEQ multiplex PCR; the TCRdb copy retains only in-frame clones and omits some. The sample shows over 250,000 clones, roughly four fifths of them seen only once. Germline-derived CDR1 and CDR2 are SEHNR and FQNEAQ (reference sequence). This CDR3 has 15 residues. Trimming cost V 4 bases and J 4 bases, with 14 bases left between them. The specimen was PBMCs, collected at disease progression, from a patient treated with ibrutinib. V usage is TRBV7-9 and J usage is TRBJ2-1, with D maybe TRBD1 (5 bases). The clonotype originates from a human donor with chronic lymphocytic leukemia. CDR3 loop: CASSSDKSVYNEQFF. In nucleotides, the CDR3 is TGTGCCAGCAGCTCGGACAAGTCCGTGTACAATGAGCAGTTCTTC.